Following are 12 T cell receptor beta chains from one sample sequenced in a study of blood T cells in healthy people across ages. A second PCR, run for about 6 to 11 cycles, used a sample-barcoded 5' primer plus a J-beta primer mix. TCRdb called the 5' RACE reads again in MiXCR, with one record for every CDR3 protein. The sample carries roughly 640,000 distinct CDR3 sequences, about 30% recorded once. Specimen: blood. The receptor set was obtained from a woman older than 75 in good health.

This clonotype was recorded at least ten times. The chain links TRBV27 to TRBJ2-5; 10 positions agree with TRBD1. Germline CDR1 and CDR2: MNHEY and SMNVEV (reference sequence). Germline trimming cut 6 bases from V and 8 bases from J; bases unmatched to any gene: 0. This CDR3 has 11 amino acids. The CDR3 spells CASRTGGTQYF. The DNA of the CDR3 is TGTGCCAGCAGGACAGGGGGCACCCAGTACTTC.

In its sample, this clonotype was seen many times. The chain has TRBV15 and TRBJ2-7; D gene unclear. The CDR3 consists of 12 residues. The V gene's germline CDR1 is LNHNV and CDR2 YYDKDF (reference sequence). Trimming took 0 bases from V and 6 from J, leaving 6 bases between them. This CDR3 reads CATSREFGEQYF. In nucleotides, the CDR3 is TGTGCCACCAGCAGAGAATTCGGCGAGCAGTACTTC.

J is TRBJ2-2 and V is TRBV29-1; no clear D gene. Trimming removed 3 bases from V and 4 bases from J, with 9 bases in between. This CDR3 has 13 residues. Germline CDR1 SQVTM, CDR2 ANQGSEA. The CDR3 loop reads CSVEGKATGELFF. CDR3 in DNA: TGCAGCGTTGAGGGGAAGGCCACCGGGGAGCTGTTTTTT.

This clonotype was detected a few times. The chain carries TRBV2 and TRBJ1-2; D not resolved. Per the germline V gene, CDR1 is SNHLY and CDR2 is FYNNEI. V lost 9 bases and J lost 8, with 25 bases in between. The CDR3 has 15 amino acids. CDR3 sequence (DNA): TGTGCCAGAAGGATCAGACCGGGGTTCGTGGAGGGCTACACCTTC. Protein product: CARRIRPGFVEGYTF.

This clonotype was detected a few times. The V and J genes are TRBV9 and TRBJ2-6; D gene ambiguous. The CDR3 runs to 16 residues. CDR1 is SGDLS and CDR2 is YYNGEE in the germline V gene. V lost 3 bases to trimming and J lost 0 bases, with 10 bases between them. CDR3 sequence: CASSEKGFSGANVLTF. CDR3 sequence (DNA): TGTGCCAGCAGCGAAAAGGGCTTCTCTGGGGCCAACGTCCTGACTTTC.

Concerning this clonotype itself: This may stem from a read error, because a much larger clone lies one nucleotide away. The gene calls are TRBV4-2 and TRBJ1-6, with 11 bases that match TRBD1. CDR1 is LGHNA and CDR2 is YNFKEQ in the germline V gene. The CDR3 has 16 amino acids. CDR3 loop: CASSQAGGQGDSPPHF. The CDR3 DNA reads TGTGCCAGCAGCCAAGCCGGGGGACAGGGGGATTCACCCCCCCACTTT.

This clonotype has at least ten counts. The chain links TRBV29-1 to TRBJ1-1; D not resolved. Germline CDR1 is SQVTM and CDR2 is ANQGSEA. Trimming cost V 4 bases and J 1 base, with 10 bases left between them. CDR3 length equals 13 residues. The CDR3 nucleotides are TGCAGCGTTGTCTTACAGACGAACACTGAAGCTTTCTTT. Translated, it gives CSVVLQTNTEAFF.

In the case of this clonotype: This could be a read error, since a much larger clone is one nucleotide away. The chain links TRBV20-1 to TRBJ2-1; 7 bases agree with TRBD2. The CDR3 contains 15 residues. Germline CDR1 DFQATT, CDR2 SNEGSKA (reference sequence). The V gene end was trimmed by 4 bases and the J gene end by 13 bases; junction bases not matched to a gene: 19. The CDR3 here is CSATVGGGPQETQFF. In DNA, the CDR3 is TGCAGTGCTACCGTGGGCGGGGGTCCCCAAGAGACCCAGTTCTTC.

The V and J genes are TRBV28 and TRBJ2-2, with D possibly TRBD1 on 6 matching bases. Germline values: CDR1 MDHEN, CDR2 SYDVKM. The CDR3 contains 16 residues. V was shortened by 2 bases and J by 1 base, with 11 bases between the two germline ends. CDR3 sequence reads: CASSLVGALNTGELFF. DNA of the CDR3: TGTGCCAGCAGTTTAGTGGGGGCCCTGAACACCGGGGAGCTGTTTTTT.

This clonotype was found a few times. CDR3 in amino acids: CASSLRGKNTEAFF. The DNA of the CDR3 is TGTGCCAGCAGCTTACGGGGGAAGAACACTGAAGCTTTCTTT. V and J are TRBV11-3 and TRBJ1-1, with D perhaps TRBD1 (5 bases). Looked up from germline, CDR1 is SGHNT and CDR2 is YENEEA. The germline V and J ends were trimmed by 2 bases and 1 base, with 8 bases remaining between them. The CDR3 consists of 14 residues.

This clonotype was picked up many times. This sequence joins TRBV6-5 and TRBJ2-7; 10 bases are a match to TRBD1. Trimming took 7 bases from V and 1 from J; bases not matched to a gene: 4. This CDR3 comprises 14 residues. Germline loops: CDR1 MNHEY, CDR2 SVGAGI. The CDR3, as DNA: TGTGCCAGCACCGGGACAGGGGTATCCTACGAGCAGTACTTC. This translates into CASTGTGVSYEQYF.

The chain employs TRBV6-1 and TRBJ1-2; D may be TRBD1 (6 bases). Trimming cost V 7 bases and J 4 bases, with 13 bases left between them. The CDR3 loop spans 13 amino acids. In germline, CDR1 is MNHNS, CDR2 SASEGT. The DNA of the CDR3 is TGTGCCAGCATAAGACAGGTCGTCTATGGCTACACCTTC. It codes for CASIRQVVYGYTF.